The entry that follows covers one TCR beta chain sequence. The antigen is unknown. TCRdb's table, derived via immunoSEQ multiplex PCR, lists solely in-frame clones and lacks some. The sample records some 70,000 clones, roughly 84% being singletons. The record originates from a study of graft-versus-host responses after intestinal transplantation. In the study overall: Tacrolimus and steroids were given for about 3 years to all recipients after anti-thymocyte globulin induction. Findings of the study overall: Association was observed between peak circulating GvH clone levels and early post-transplant HvG declines.

The germline CDR1 and CDR2 sequences are SGDLS and YYNGEE. V trimming: 5 bases; J trimming: 4 bases; junction bases outside the gene matches: 6. The CDR3 runs 15 residues. The chain recombines TRBV9 with TRBJ2-3; the match to TRBD2 covers 11 bases. The sequenced sample was unstimulated CD8+ T cells sorted from spleen or lymph node cells, obtained before transplant. The sequence came from a human donor who was the organ donor for an intestinal transplant. For the CDR3, the DNA is TGTGCCAGCAGGGGACTAGCGGAAAGCCCAGATACGCAGTATTTT. The encoded protein is CASRGLAESPDTQYF. Looking up the rest from reference TRBV9 and TRBJ2-3 gives the full variable domain: DSGVTQTPKHLITATGQRVTLRCSPRSGDLSVYWYQQSLDQGLQFLIQYYNGEERAKGNILERFSAQQFPDLHSELNLSSLELGDSALYFCASRGLAESPDTQYFGPGTRLTVL.